This TCR beta chain was observed in a study of OX40 agonist ivuxolimab in advanced cancers. TCRdb's copy holds only in-frame clones and misses some; the assay was immunoSEQ multiplex PCR. The sample lists 77,000 or so clones, more than 65% occurring once. Material: CD4+ or CD8+ T cells sorted from blood, obtained in a trial of the OX40 agonist ivuxolimab. The TCR originated in an adult with an advanced solid tumor such as melanoma, head and neck, liver or kidney cancer.

The CDR3 region is CASSGAGGEQYF. CDR3 DNA: TGCGCCAGCAGTGGGGCGGGAGGCGAGCAGTACTTC. The V and J genes are TRBV10-2 and TRBJ2-7, with 8 bases identical to TRBD2. V was clipped by 4 bases and J by 6 bases; unmatched bases: 2. The CDR3 extends over 12 amino acids. Germline loops: CDR1 WSHSY, CDR2 SAAADI.